The 20 T cell receptor beta chains below were found in one sample sequenced in a study of control samples from healthy donors and cancer patients. The protocol was immunoSEQ multiplex PCR, while the TCRdb copy is restricted to in-frame clones and leaves out a portion. The sample records about 140,000 clones, about 89% being singletons. Sequenced input: blood. The receptors come from a man aged 18-30 years in good health.

Only one count was recorded for this clone. The rearrangement links TRBV5-1 to TRBJ2-7, with D possibly TRBD1 on 6 matching bases. The CDR3 is 18 amino acids. Trimming removed 4 bases at V and 2 bases at J, with 25 bases between. CDR1 is SGHRS and CDR2 is YFSETQ in the germline V gene. The CDR3: CASSQSWSDRSRPYEQYF. In DNA, the CDR3 is TGCGCCAGCAGCCAGAGCTGGTCTGACAGGTCGAGGCCCTACGAGCAGTACTTC.

Points on this clone: The same CDR3 arises from other DNA sequences in this sample as well. The chain employs TRBV24-1 and TRBJ1-5; tentatively, D is TRBD1 (5 bases). With 3 bases removed from V and 1 base from J, the gap between germline ends came to 6 bases. In germline, CDR1 is KGHDR, CDR2 SFDVKD. The CDR3 extends over 14 amino acids. The CDR3 loop is CATSDRGSNQPQHF. The DNA for the CDR3 is TGTGCCACCAGTGATAGGGGAAGCAATCAGCCCCAGCATTTT.

This clone was detected only once. The V call is TRBV11-2, the J call TRBJ2-7, with D perhaps TRBD1 (6 bases). The CDR3 spans 13 residues. The germline V and J ends were trimmed by 6 bases and 0 bases, with 9 bases remaining between them. Germline CDR1 is SGHAT and CDR2 is FQNNGV. CDR3 in DNA: TGTGCCAGCAGTCAACAGGGCTCCTACGAGCAGTACTTC. Translated: CASSQQGSYEQYF.

The chain joins TRBV27 to TRBJ2-5; 9 positions agree with TRBD1. V lost 1 base, J lost 7 bases, and 7 bases stayed unmatched. The CDR3 is 15 amino acids. CDR1 and CDR2 from the germline V gene are MNHEY and SMNVEV (reference sequence). Here the CDR3 reads CASSLYRTGEGTQYF. CDR3 sequence (DNA): TGTGCCAGCAGTTTATACCGGACAGGGGAGGGGACCCAGTACTTC.

The gene calls are TRBV5-1 and TRBJ1-2; TRBD1 aligns across 7 bases. The junction had 10 bases not matched to a gene; V was cut back by 0 bases and J by 5 bases. Looked up from germline, CDR1 is SGHRS and CDR2 is YFSETQ. The CDR3 is made up of 16 amino acids. CDR3 amino acids: CASSLGTDRNSYGYTF. The CDR3 DNA reads TGCGCCAGCAGCTTGGGTACGGACAGGAATTCTTATGGCTACACCTTC.

V usage is TRBV2 and J usage is TRBJ2-5, with D tentatively TRBD1 (6 bases). Trimming took 6 bases from V and 5 from J, leaving 16 bases between them. Germline V gene lookup returns CDR1 SNHLY and CDR2 FYNNEI. This CDR3 comprises 14 residues. The CDR3 DNA follows: TGTGCCAGCAGGAGGGACACCCCTGGGGAGACCCAGTACTTC. Residues: CASRRDTPGETQYF.

The chain is built from TRBV6-2 or TRBV6-3 and TRBJ2-7; D remains ambiguous. Trimming took 0 bases from V and 3 from J, leaving 9 bases between them. Germline V gives CDR1 MNHEY, CDR2 SVGEGT. The CDR3 is 14 amino acids. In nucleotides, the CDR3 is TGTGCCAGCAGTTACTCGAACAGAGGCTACGAGCAGTACTTC. Protein product: CASSYSNRGYEQYF.

The chain uses TRBV5-6 and TRBJ2-5; 7 nucleotides align to TRBD2. Unmatched junction bases numbered 9, after V lost 4 bases and J lost 0 bases. CDR3 size: 16 residues. The V gene's germline CDR1 is SGHDT and CDR2 YYEEEE. CDR3 nucleotide sequence: TGTGCCAGCAGCCTCCAGGGCGGGGGATACCAAGAGACCCAGTACTTC. Protein sequence: CASSLQGGGYQETQYF.

This clone was observed a few times. This chain's CDR3 is CATSRGGNQPQHF. The CDR3, as DNA: TGTGCCACCTCCCGTGGGGGCAATCAGCCCCAGCATTTT. The chain uses TRBV24-1 and TRBJ1-5, with D uncertain. The CDR3 runs to 13 residues. Trimming stripped 9 bases from V and 2 bases from J, with 10 bases between. The germline V gene encodes CDR1 KGHDR and CDR2 SFDVKD.

The chain uses TRBV7-2 and TRBJ1-6, with D possibly TRBD1 on 6 matching bases. The CDR3 is 17 residues long. V was pared by 0 bases and J by 0 bases, with 9 bases between. CDR1 is SGHTA, CDR2 FQGNSA, per germline. The CDR3 sequence: CASSLADRSSYNSPLHF. The CDR3 DNA sequence: TGTGCCAGCAGCTTAGCCGACAGGAGCTCCTATAATTCACCCCTCCACTTT. The full variable domain, in which reference TRBV7-2 and TRBJ1-6 provide the parts outside the CDR3, is GAGVSQSPSNKVTEKGKDVELRCDPISGHTALYWYRQSLGQGLEFLIYFQGNSAPDKSGLPSDRFSAERTGGSVSTLTIQRTQQEDSAVYLCASSLADRSSYNSPLHFGNGTRLTVT.

CDR3 region: CASSPFNQPQHF. The CDR3 coding sequence is TGTGCCAGCAGCCCCTTTAATCAGCCCCAGCATTTT. The V gene is TRBV28, the J gene TRBJ1-5; D call uncertain. Trimming pared 6 bases from V and 4 bases from J, leaving 7 bases between. The CDR3 spans 12 residues. Germline CDR1 and CDR2: MDHEN and SYDVKM.

The J gene is TRBJ1-3, the V gene TRBV5-6; TRBD1 might be the D (6 bases). V lost 2 bases to trimming and J lost 0 bases, with 18 bases between them. This CDR3 is built from 18 residues. In germline, CDR1 is SGHDT, CDR2 YYEEEE. This CDR3 reads CASSFYPGGFLSGNTIYF. The CDR3 DNA follows: TGTGCCAGCAGCTTCTACCCCGGGGGCTTCCTCTCTGGAAACACCATATATTTT.

The V call is TRBV7-2, the J call TRBJ2-5, with 7 bases that match TRBD2. The CDR3 totals 17 residues. Germline V gene sequence: CDR1 SGHTA, CDR2 FQGNSA. The V segment lost 1 base and the J segment 5 bases; nucleotides outside the gene matches: 13. This chain's CDR3 is CASSLGGWGGSRETQYF. The CDR3 DNA sequence: TGTGCCAGCAGCTTAGGAGGATGGGGGGGGTCAAGGGAGACCCAGTACTTC. Full variable domain (outside the CDR3, taken from reference TRBV7-2 and TRBJ2-5): GAGVSQSPSNKVTEKGKDVELRCDPISGHTALYWYRQSLGQGLEFLIYFQGNSAPDKSGLPSDRFSAERTGGSVSTLTIQRTQQEDSAVYLCASSLGGWGGSRETQYFGPGTRLLVL.

V gene TRBV7-2 combines with J gene TRBJ1-3; D is perhaps TRBD1 (5 bases). Trimming removed 1 base at V and 4 bases at J, with 8 bases between. CDR3 length equals 14 residues. The germline V gene encodes CDR1 SGHTA and CDR2 FQGNSA. CDR3 in amino acids: CASSLGTMGNTIYF. In DNA, the CDR3 is TGTGCCAGCAGCTTAGGGACAATGGGAAACACCATATATTTT.

The chain joins TRBV5-1 to TRBJ2-3; 7 bases align to TRBD1. With 0 bases clipped from V and 4 bases from J, the junction kept 8 bases outside the gene matches. The germline CDR1 and CDR2 sequences are SGHRS and YFSETQ. The CDR3 has 16 residues. For the CDR3, the DNA is TGCGCCAGCAGCTTGGTGGCGTGGCAGGGGGCAGATACGCAGTATTTT. Protein product: CASSLVAWQGADTQYF.

The chain has TRBV19 and TRBJ1-2, with 7 bases aligning to TRBD1. There are 14 residues in the CDR3. The junction had 7 bases not matched to a gene; V was cut back by 1 base and J by 8 bases. Germline values: CDR1 LNHDA, CDR2 SQIVND (reference sequence). The CDR3 DNA follows: TGTGCCAGTAGTATAGGTCCCAGGGGGAGCGGCTACACCTTC. Translated: CASSIGPRGSGYTF.

The gene calls are TRBV5-1 and TRBJ1-6; TRBD1 matches at 7 bases. V shed 4 bases, J shed 0 bases, and the junction held 4 bases outside the gene matches. Per the germline V gene, CDR1 is SGHRS and CDR2 is YFSETQ. The CDR3 loop spans 16 amino acids. The CDR3 DNA follows: TGCGCCAGCAGCCAACAGGGGAGCTCCTATAATTCACCCCTCCACTTT. Its protein product is CASSQQGSSYNSPLHF. Variable domain in full (rest from reference TRBV5-1 and TRBJ1-6): KAGVTQTPRYLIKTRGQQVTLSCSPISGHRSVSWYQQTPGQGLQFLFEYFSETQRNKGNFPGRFSGRQFSNSRSEMNVSTLELGDSALYLCASSQQGSSYNSPLHFGNGTRLTVT.

V gene TRBV16 combines with J gene TRBJ1-1, with D unresolved. The CDR3 spans 14 residues. Germline CDR1 is KGHSY and CDR2 is FQNENV. Between the trimmed V and J ends, which lost 4 bases and 3 bases, there was a span of 12 bases. The CDR3 sequence: CASSPSPDDTEAFF. CDR3 DNA sequence: TGTGCCAGCAGCCCTAGCCCAGATGACACTGAAGCTTTCTTT.

The V call is TRBV5-3, the J call TRBJ1-2; D is possibly TRBD1 (5 bases). TRBV5-3 is recorded as an ORF, its role being uncertain. V shed 7 bases and J shed 6 bases, with 22 bases lying between them. The CDR3 runs 15 residues. CDR3 nucleotides: TGTGCCAGAGCCCCAGTGGCAGGGAAACCCAATGGCTACACCTTC. This translates into CARAPVAGKPNGYTF.

The CDR3 DNA sequence: TGCAGCGTTGCCGGGGCCTACGAGCAGTACTTC. Translation gives CSVAGAYEQYF. V usage is TRBV29-1 and J usage is TRBJ2-7; D possibly corresponds to TRBD2 (5 bases). This CDR3 has 11 residues. Trimming stripped 4 bases from V and 2 bases from J, with 6 bases between. The germline gives CDR1 SQVTM, CDR2 ANQGSEA.